This T cell receptor (beta chain) appears in the sequencing data of a study of OX40 agonist ivuxolimab in advanced cancers. Overall study context: Ivuxolimab is a fully human IgG2 antibody that activates OX40 (CD134). One patient with hepatocellular carcinoma and two with cutaneous melanoma, three in all, had partial responses.

Germline V gene sequence: CDR1 KGHSH, CDR2 LQKENI. The CDR3 covers 15 residues. The junction had 7 bases not matched to a gene; V was cut back by 4 bases and J by 7 bases. The table came from immunoSEQ multiplex PCR; TCRdb's copy has only in-frame clones and leaves some out. Among some 97,000 clones listed, 91% were seen once. The genes are TRBV18 and TRBJ2-1; 10 bases align to TRBD1. Here the sequenced sample was CD4+ or CD8+ T cells sorted from blood, taken in a trial of the OX40 agonist ivuxolimab. The receptor comes from an adult with an advanced solid tumor such as melanoma, head and neck, liver or kidney cancer. The CDR3 DNA sequence: TGTGCCAGCTCACTCCTAGGACAGGGGGAGAATGAGCAGTTCTTC. Translated: CASSLLGQGENEQFF.